This T cell receptor (beta chain) was retrieved from a study of CD8+ T cells in alopecia areata (dated 2018 in TCRdb). A note on the overall study: Treated patients were enrolled in an open-label pilot trial of oral tofacitinib, 5 to 10 mg twice daily, for moderate-to-severe alopecia areata. Patients received tofacitinib for 6 to 18 months and were then followed off drug for 6 months to check for delayed response and recurrence. To study T cell clonal expansion in alopecia areata, the researchers applied high-throughput TCRbeta sequencing to both the C3H/HeJ mouse model and human patients. In humans, TCRbeta sequencing was performed on scalp tissue and on sorted CD4+ and CD8+ peripheral blood T cells from healthy controls and from patients with patchy or totalis/universalis alopecia areata. Patients on tofacitinib were biopsied at baseline and after 4 and 24 weeks of treatment, and several of the patients also had a later scalp biopsy. Scalp clonality was compared across normal scalp (n=4), patchy alopecia areata scalp (n=8), and alopecia totalis/universalis scalp (n=8). The RNA source kit depended on sample type: the PAXgene miRNA kit for fixed scalp, the miRNeasy kit for PBMCs, and the RNeasy kit for mouse skin. TCRbeta CDR3 regions were amplified by immunoSEQ multiplex PCR with 35 Vbeta forward and 13 Jbeta reverse primers.

This clone turned up a few times. Its specific antigen is unknown. Per-base quality was not reported, and no clone a single base away is much larger than it. Taken with the paper, the label for time point translates to: baseline before oral tofacitinib. Peripheral blood and lesional scalp punch biopsies were obtained from patients with alopecia areata. PBMCs were isolated by density centrifugation and stained for CD3, CD4 and CD8, after which CD4+ and CD8+ T cells were sorted on a FACSAria. The CDR3, from cysteine to phenylalanine, totals 13 residues. Of all the DNA, just the CDR3 is kept, 39 bases in frame from base 1. V gives up 6 bases and J gives up 0 bases, and the segment between their germline ends measures 5 bases. The germline V gene encodes CDR1 MNHEY and CDR2 SMNVEV (reference sequence). Beyond this particular receptor, the publication reports: Higher clonality and more expanded CD8+ clones were observed in lesional scalp than in normal scalp, particularly in alopecia totalis/universalis, a finding suggestive of antigenic drive. Unlike mouse skin, which is dominated by gammadelta T cells, normal human skin has resident alphabeta T cells that are also sequenced, and this complicates analysis of the scalp TCR repertoire. Compared with mice, TCR sequences shared between patients were less clear, possibly partly because of HLA diversity across the patient population.

The protocol used for the library was the immunoSEQ multiplex PCR assay. RNA was extracted from all samples and reverse transcribed into cDNA as template for TCR sequencing. First-strand cDNA was synthesized with SuperScript III using a 2:1 mix of oligo-dT and random hexamers. Amplification bias was assessed with a synthetic immune receptor repertoire, and residual bias was removed computationally. As for how the authors treated the data: Raw reads were preprocessed to remove errors, and CDR3 was defined by IMGT conventions from the conserved cysteine to phenylalanine. Clonality was computed by normalizing Shannon entropy by log2 of the number of productive unique TCRs and subtracting the result from 1. CD4 or CD8 identity of scalp clones was inferred by cross-referencing scalp TCRbeta sequences with sorted blood CD4 and CD8 repertoires. TCRdb holds this immuneACCESS table with in-frame rearrangements only. Some clones are missing; in checked studies, unresolved V genes explain under half, and the rest has no known cause. V, J and clone size are those of that table, while D and trimming were read from the DNA. The sample table holds 100,000 to 150,000 clones, of which around 49% were seen once. The ten top clones hold around 20% of the sample.

The TCR was taken from a human donor with alopecia areata. The V gene is TRBV27 and the J gene is TRBJ2-2, with no reliable assignment of the D segment. The sample in question was CD8+ T cells sorted from blood, obtained at week 0. The base sequence is TGTGCCAGCAGACTCCCGAACACCGGGGAGCTGTTTTTT. This gives the protein CASRLPNTGELFF.